These 30 T cell receptor beta chains originate from one sample sequenced in a study of blood T cell repertoires in COVID-19 (dated by TCRdb to 2018 to 2021). The library came from the immunoSEQ multiplex PCR assay. Imported from immuneACCESS, the table was reduced by TCRdb to in-frame sequences with V and J called. These copies leave out some clones; in studies compared against another copy, an unresolved V gene accounts for under half, and the cause of the remainder is not known. The sample table holds 210,000 or so clones, of which approximately 90% were seen once. The ten largest account for less than 3.5% of the sample. Sequencing was performed on peripheral blood. Receptor source: a man in his thirties or forties with COVID-19, enrolled during active disease.

This clone was counted once. J is TRBJ2-7 and V is TRBV6-1; possibly TRBD2 for D (6 bases). The CDR3 length is 13 residues. V was pared by 3 bases and J by 8 bases, with 14 bases between. CDR1 is MNHNS and CDR2 is SASEGT in the germline V gene. Here the CDR3 DNA reads TGTGCCAGCAGTGATCCCCGGGGGAGAAAGCAGTACTTC. It encodes CASSDPRGRKQYF.

The chain links TRBV11-2 to TRBJ2-5; 14 bases are a match to TRBD2. Looked up from germline, CDR1 is SGHAT and CDR2 is FQNNGV. The V and J ends lost 4 bases and 4 bases, in that order; junction bases with no gene match: 8. The CDR3 sequence is 17 residues long. The CDR3 DNA reads TGTGCCAGCAGCTCGGGACTAGCGGGAGCGCCGAGAGAGACCCAGTACTTC. Protein sequence: CASSSGLAGAPRETQYF.

The chain couples TRBV7-9 to TRBJ1-1; 9 nucleotides match TRBD1. V was pared by 4 bases and J by 3 bases, with 3 bases of the junction left unmatched. The CDR3 totals 14 residues. CDR1 SEHNR and CDR2 FQNEAQ come from the germline V gene (reference sequence). The CDR3 sequence: CASSSWTGDTEAFF. The CDR3 nucleotides are TGTGCCAGCAGCTCTTGGACAGGGGACACTGAAGCTTTCTTT.

Only a few counts were recorded for this clone. This chain connects TRBV3-1 (or the pseudogene TRBV3-2) to TRBJ2-3, with D unclear. V shed 4 bases and J shed 4 bases, with 9 bases lying between them. Germline lookup yields CDR1 LGHDT and CDR2 YNNKEL (reference sequence). The CDR3 is made up of 13 amino acids. CDR3 in DNA: TGTGCCAGCAGCCCTAGTAGTGCAGATACGCAGTATTTT. Translation gives CASSPSSADTQYF.

The chain combines TRBV3-1 (or the pseudogene TRBV3-2) with TRBJ2-1, with 10 bases identical to TRBD2. Trimming at V came to 2 bases and at J to 0 bases, leaving 4 bases not matched to a gene. Germline V gene data show CDR1 as LGHDT and CDR2 as YNNKEL (reference sequence). The CDR3 loop spans 17 amino acids. CDR3 loop: CASSQIPSGSSYNEQFF. The CDR3 DNA follows: TGTGCCAGCAGCCAAATACCTAGCGGGAGCTCCTACAATGAGCAGTTCTTC.

The chain employs TRBV11-2 and TRBJ2-2; 7 bases agree with TRBD1. Germline lookup yields CDR1 SGHAT and CDR2 FQNNGV. J was trimmed by 3 bases and V by 3 bases; bases with no gene match: 4. The CDR3 has 15 residues. CDR3 region: CASSFRQGDTGELFF. In nucleotides, the CDR3 is TGTGCCAGCAGCTTCCGACAGGGTGACACCGGGGAGCTGTTTTTT.

DNA of the CDR3: TGTGCCAGCAGCCAACCAACCGGGCAGGGGGTCGGGGAGCTGTTTTTT. It specifies CASSQPTGQGVGELFF. This chain connects TRBV4-2 to TRBJ2-2, with 7 bases matching TRBD1. Germline V gene lookup returns CDR1 LGHNA and CDR2 YNFKEQ. V shed 2 bases and J 7 bases; nucleotides not matched to a gene: 10. The CDR3 has 16 amino acids.

This chain links TRBV27 with TRBJ1-4; 7 positions agree with TRBD1. Germline loops: CDR1 MNHEY, CDR2 SMNVEV (reference sequence). This CDR3 contains 15 residues. V was clipped by 2 bases and J by 8 bases; unmatched bases: 8. CDR3 residues: CASSLKTGKGEKLFF. The CDR3 DNA reads TGTGCCAGCAGTTTAAAGACAGGGAAGGGGGAAAAACTGTTTTTT. Supplemented by reference TRBV27 and TRBJ1-4, the full variable domain reads EAQVTQNPRYLITVTGKKLTVTCSQNMNHEYMSWYRQDPGLGLRQIYYSMNVEVTDKGDVPEGYKVSRKEKRNFPLILESPSPNQTSLYFCASSLKTGKGEKLFFGSGTQLSVL.

The rearrangement links TRBV20-1 to TRBJ2-1, with D tentatively TRBD1 (6 bases). The CDR3 is 11 amino acids. V gave up 5 bases and J gave up 7 bases, with 9 bases separating them. Germline lookup yields CDR1 DFQATT and CDR2 SNEGSKA (reference sequence). The CDR3 bases are TGCAGTGCTTACAGGGAGAATGAGCAGTTCTTC. As protein: CSAYRENEQFF.

This clone came up a few times. This CDR3 reads CASIELNTGELFF. The DNA of the CDR3 is TGTGCCAGCATCGAGCTGAACACCGGGGAGCTGTTTTTT. The V call is TRBV4-2, the J call TRBJ2-2; D is unclear. CDR3 size: 13 residues. CDR1 and CDR2 from the germline V gene are LGHNA and YNFKEQ. Trimming took 7 bases from V and 1 from J, leaving 7 bases between them.

The V gene is TRBV14, the J gene TRBJ2-7; D possibly corresponds to TRBD2 (6 bases). Germline V CDR1 and CDR2: SGHDN, FVKESK. The CDR3 extends over 16 amino acids. V gave up 0 bases and J gave up 3 bases, with 15 bases separating them. CDR3 DNA: TGTGCCAGCAGCCAAGATCGACTAGTGGGGCTCTACGAGCAGTACTTC. Translated, it gives CASSQDRLVGLYEQYF.

This chain connects TRBV7-3 to TRBJ2-7; 9 nucleotides match TRBD1. Germline CDR1 SGHTA, CDR2 FQGTGA. Trimming at V came to 4 bases and at J to 6 bases, leaving 1 base not matched to a gene. This CDR3 has 12 amino acids. CDR3 protein: CASSSTGGEQYF. The DNA for the CDR3 is TGTGCCAGCAGCTCGACAGGGGGCGAGCAGTACTTC.

This chain's CDR3 is CASSAPVGRVTNYGYTF. CDR3 DNA: TGTGCCAGCAGTGCCCCAGTTGGGAGGGTTACTAACTATGGCTACACCTTC. The chain couples TRBV2 to TRBJ1-2; D is undetermined. There are 17 residues in the CDR3. The ends were cut back, 4 bases at V and 0 bases at J, with 18 bases in the middle. The germline CDR1 and CDR2 sequences are SNHLY and FYNNEI.

The V call is TRBV14, the J call TRBJ2-7; D possibly corresponds to TRBD2 (6 bases). The CDR3 has 17 amino acids. Germline-derived CDR1 and CDR2 are SGHDN and FVKESK. Trimming removed 0 bases from V and 3 bases from J, with 18 bases in between. CDR3 DNA: TGTGCCAGCAGCCAAGATGGAGGGGACTGCTACAGCTACGAGCAGTACTTC. Its translation: CASSQDGGDCYSYEQYF.

The chain combines TRBV4-2 with TRBJ1-2; 9 bases are shared with TRBD1. Germline CDR1 is LGHNA and CDR2 is YNFKEQ. J lost 3 bases, V lost 3 bases, and 8 bases had no gene match. The CDR3 runs to 16 residues. The CDR3 reads CASSQEPTGGYYGYTF. DNA of the CDR3: TGTGCCAGCAGCCAGGAACCTACAGGGGGCTACTATGGCTACACCTTC.

The chain employs TRBV19 and TRBJ1-1; 10 positions agree with TRBD1. The trim removed 3 bases at V and 3 bases at J, leaving 4 bases unmatched. Germline assignment: CDR1 LNHDA and CDR2 SQIVND (reference sequence). The CDR3 loop spans 15 amino acids. CDR3 DNA: TGTGCCAGTAGTATCACGGACAGGGGGGACACTGAAGCTTTCTTT. Its translation is CASSITDRGDTEAFF.

CDR3: CASSPGSPNTEAFF. The CDR3 DNA reads as TGTGCCAGCAGTCCGGGGTCCCCGAACACTGAAGCTTTCTTT. The rearrangement joins TRBV7-3 to TRBJ1-1; D is undetermined. Germline CDR1 is SGHTA and CDR2 is FQGTGA. There are 14 residues in the CDR3. Trimming took off 6 bases at V and 1 base at J, with 12 bases between the two ends.

This rearrangement joins TRBV6-5 to TRBJ2-7; TRBD1 might be the D (6 bases). There are 15 residues in the CDR3. Looked up from germline, CDR1 is MNHEY and CDR2 is SVGAGI. The germline V and J ends were trimmed by 6 bases and 2 bases, with 17 bases remaining between them. Here the CDR3 DNA reads TGTGCCAGCAGAGACACAGGGTATAACCCCTACGAGCAGTACTTC. Its translation: CASRDTGYNPYEQYF.

V usage is TRBV7-2 and J usage is TRBJ1-2; D call uncertain. Trimming stripped 5 bases from V and 1 base from J, with 11 bases between. CDR3 length equals 14 residues. Germline CDR1 SGHTA, CDR2 FQGNSA. The CDR3 DNA reads as TGTGCCAGCAGCCCAAGACATTTTAACTATGGCTACACCTTC. Protein sequence: CASSPRHFNYGYTF.

This chain connects TRBV7-6 to TRBJ1-3, with TRBD1 identical over 9 bases. The CDR3 runs to 17 residues. The germline V gene has CDR1 SGHVS and CDR2 FNYEAQ. The junction had 12 bases not matched to a gene; V was cut back by 5 bases and J by 4 bases. The CDR3 spells CASSPRTGVGTGNTIYF. CDR3 sequence (DNA): TGTGCCAGCAGCCCGCGGACAGGGGTTGGTACAGGAAACACCATATATTTT.

CDR3 DNA: TGTGCCAGCACCCGGGAGTTGACCACCGGGGAGCTGTTTTTT. Protein: CASTRELTTGELFF. The rearrangement links TRBV28 to TRBJ2-2; D may be TRBD2 (6 bases). The CDR3 consists of 14 residues. Between the trimmed V and J ends, which lost 7 bases and 4 bases, there was a span of 13 bases. Per germline, CDR1 MDHEN and CDR2 SYDVKM.

CDR3 loop: CASSLTENTEAFF. Here the CDR3 DNA reads TGCGCCAGCAGCTTGACAGAGAACACTGAAGCTTTCTTT. The chain links TRBV5-1 to TRBJ1-1; D is ambiguous. Trimming pared 1 base from V and 1 base from J, leaving 5 bases between. Germline V gene data show CDR1 as SGHRS and CDR2 as YFSETQ. This CDR3 region has 13 residues.

The V gene is TRBV28, the J gene TRBJ1-1, with TRBD1 as a possible D gene (6 bases). Trimming pared 6 bases from V and 5 bases from J, leaving 16 bases between. The CDR3 has 14 amino acids. Germline V gives CDR1 MDHEN, CDR2 SYDVKM. CDR3 sequence (DNA): TGTGCCAGCAGGCAAACCCTTCAGGGGACTGAAGCTTTCTTT. This encodes CASRQTLQGTEAFF.

This chain links TRBV7-9 with TRBJ1-2; 10 nucleotides align to TRBD1. Looked up from germline, CDR1 is SEHNR and CDR2 is FQNEAQ (reference sequence). J lost 2 bases, V lost 4 bases, and 4 bases had no gene match. This CDR3 contains 15 residues. CDR3 nucleotides: TGTGCCAGCAGCTACGGGGACAGGGGCAACTATGGCTACACCTTC. This encodes CASSYGDRGNYGYTF.

The rearrangement links TRBV3-1 (or the pseudogene TRBV3-2) to TRBJ1-2, with 9 bases identical to TRBD1. V lost 2 bases to trimming and J lost 6 bases; unmatched junction nucleotides: 10. The germline CDR1 and CDR2 sequences are LGHDT and YNNKEL (reference sequence). The CDR3 sequence is 16 residues long. CDR3 coding DNA: TGTGCCAGCAGCCAACCCGCGGGACAGGGCCCGAATGGCTACACCTTC. Protein sequence: CASSQPAGQGPNGYTF.

The chain is built from TRBV7-9 and TRBJ1-2; 9 positions match TRBD1. This CDR3 is 14 amino acids long. The ends lost 4 bases at V and 6 bases at J; junction bases unmatched: 6. The germline CDR1 and CDR2 sequences are SEHNR and FQNEAQ (reference sequence). The CDR3 DNA sequence: TGTGCCAGCAGCTCAGGGACAGGGATCCATGGCTACACCTTC. Its translation is CASSSGTGIHGYTF. Variable domain in full (rest from reference TRBV7-9 and TRBJ1-2): DTGVSQNPRHKITKRGQNVTFRCDPISEHNRLYWYRQTLGQGPEFLTYFQNEAQLEKSRLLSDRFSAERPKGSFSTLEIQRTEQGDSAMYLCASSSGTGIHGYTFGSGTRLTVV.

The V call is TRBV2, the J call TRBJ2-2, with D possibly TRBD1 on 5 matching bases. Germline lookup yields CDR1 SNHLY and CDR2 FYNNEI. This CDR3 has 15 residues. V lost 2 bases and J 7 bases, leaving 14 bases between the germline ends. CDR3 nucleotides: TGTGCCAGCAGTGAACGCCAGGGTTTCGGCGGGGAGCTGTTTTTT. This gives the protein CASSERQGFGGELFF.

The chain joins TRBV29-1 to TRBJ2-7; 10 nucleotides align to TRBD2. The V segment lost 7 bases and the J segment 0 bases; nucleotides outside the gene matches: 3. CDR3 size: 13 residues. Germline V gene lookup returns CDR1 SQVTM and CDR2 ANQGSEA. DNA for the CDR3: TGCAGCGCCCGGACTAGCGGCTCCTACGAGCAGTACTTC. It specifies CSARTSGSYEQYF.

V is TRBV19 and J is TRBJ2-3; 14 bases are a match to TRBD2. The germline V gene has CDR1 LNHDA and CDR2 SQIVND (reference sequence). CDR3 size: 15 residues. The J segment lost 5 bases and the V segment lost 5 bases, leaving 3 bases of the junction unmatched. The CDR3 here is CASSSGLAGGDTQYF. CDR3 DNA: TGTGCCAGTAGTTCCGGACTAGCGGGAGGAGATACGCAGTATTTT.

This chain links TRBV11-2 with TRBJ1-2; a weak D match, TRBD1 (6 bases). CDR1 and CDR2 (germline): SGHAT, FQNNGV. Between the trimmed V and J ends, which lost 5 bases and 4 bases, there was a span of 17 bases. The CDR3 totals 15 residues. The CDR3 here is CASSALKDSSYGYTF. CDR3 bases: TGTGCCAGCAGCGCCCTAAAGGACAGCTCCTATGGCTACACCTTC.